This T cell receptor beta chain comes out of a study of T cell responses to AZD1222 COVID-19 vaccine. Study results and limitations: At 160-218 and 743-854, vaccine-associated CD4 TCRs were dominant, and they spanned spike. Per reports, nearly half of all spike-specific TCRs target regions that are unmutated in variants.

V trimming: 10 bases; J trimming: 3 bases; junction bases outside the gene matches: 13. The CDR3 is 15 residues long. Per the germline V gene, CDR1 is SNHLY and CDR2 is FYNNEI. Some clones are missing from TCRdb's copy, which holds only in-frame ones; the method was immunoSEQ multiplex PCR. The repertoire holds about 84,000 clones, with just over 90% as singletons. About this clone: Its antigen is not known.

This chain uses TRBV2 with TRBJ1-1; TRBD1 aligns across 8 bases. The sequencing here drew on peripheral blood, taken 28 days after the second AZD1222 dose. This TCR was sampled from an adult who received the AZD1222 COVID-19 vaccine. In DNA, the CDR3 is TGTGCCAACCTAAGGACAGGGTACAAAGACACTGAAGCTTTCTTT. It translates to CANLRTGYKDTEAFF.